A selection of T cell receptor beta chains follows, all from one sample in a study of T cell changes during pregnancy in multiple sclerosis. Only in-frame clones appear in the TCRdb table, and some are missing; sequencing was by immunoSEQ multiplex PCR. The sample has fewer than 45,000 clones; about nine tenths are singletons. The source was CD4+ T cells from peripheral blood mononuclear cells, collected in the third trimester of pregnancy. Receptors originate from a female donor in good health, enrolled as a control in a pregnancy study. Each CDR3 is given with its conserved first and last residue. Each record gives: J gene, V gene, clone size, D gene, CDR3 DNA, CDR3 protein. The D gene is left open where the match is weak. Rows give clone size only sometimes, using once, few, many, or a class for an expanded clone.

>TRBJ2-2|TRBV27|-|TRBD2
TGTGCCAGCAGTTTGGGTGCGGGAGTTTACACCGGGGAGCTGTTTTTT
CASSLGAGVYTGELFF
>TRBJ2-5|TRBV5-1|-|-
TGCGCCAGCAGCTTGGGGTCTGGAGAAGAGACCCAGTACTTC
CASSLGSGEETQYF
>TRBJ2-7|TRBV5-1|-|TRBD1
TGCGCCAGCAGCGACGGGACAGGGGGCAACGAGCAGTACTTC
CASSDGTGGNEQYF
>TRBJ2-1|TRBV5-1|-|-
TGCGCCAGCAGCTTGGACGGGAATTATTACAATGAGCAGTTCTTC
CASSLDGNYYNEQFF
>TRBJ2-3|TRBV20-1|-|TRBD2
TGCAGTGCTCGGGGGGAAGATACGCAGTATTTT
CSARGEDTQYF
>TRBJ2-5|TRBV5-1|-|-
TGCGCCAGCAGCACACAGACGGCCCAGTACTTC
CASSTQTAQYF
>TRBJ1-5|TRBV6-7|once|TRBD1
TGTGCCAGCAGTTATCCCCTAGCAGGGGGCGATCAGCCCCAGCATTTT
CASSYPLAGGDQPQHF
>TRBJ2-7|TRBV7-6|-|-
TGTGCCAGCAGCGACGGTCCGATCGCGGCCGAGCAGTACTTC
CASSDGPIAAEQYF
>TRBJ1-5|TRBV4-1|-|-
TGCGCCAGCAGCCAAGACCCCCCCGAAGCGAATCAGCCCCAGCATTTT
CASSQDPPEANQPQHF
>TRBJ2-7|TRBV7-2|-|-
TGTGCCAGCAGGTCCCGGAGCTCCGGTTTAGAGCAGTACTTC
CASRSRSSGLEQYF
>TRBJ1-2|TRBV30|few|-
TGTGCCCGTGCGAGATCGGGAGGCTACACCTTC
CARARSGGYTF
>TRBJ1-2|TRBV5-1|few|-
TGCGCCAGCAGTCAAGGGGTAGGAGGCTACACCTTC
CASSQGVGGYTF
>TRBJ2-2|TRBV19|-|-
TGTGCCAGTAGTATCGGGTCCGGGGAGCTGTTTTTT
CASSIGSGELFF
>TRBJ2-2|TRBV14|-|TRBD1
TGTGCCAGCAGCCGCCGACAGGGGGCGACCGGGGAGCTGTTTTTT
CASSRRQGATGELFF
>TRBJ1-6|TRBV19|-|-
TGTGCCAGTAGTATGTCATGGGCGGGACTCGACAATTCACCCCTCCACTTT
CASSMSWAGLDNSPLHF
>TRBJ2-2|TRBV18|-|-
TGTGCCAGCTCACCTTACACCTCGAACACCGGGGAGCTGTTTTTT
CASSPYTSNTGELFF
>TRBJ2-7|TRBV5-1|-|TRBD1
TGCGCCAGCAGTCCGGACAGGCGACCCGGCTACGAGCAGTACTTC
CASSPDRRPGYEQYF
>TRBJ2-2|TRBV30|-|TRBD1
TGTGCCTGGAAAGGACAGGGGCCGGCCGGGGAGCTGTTTTTT
CAWKGQGPAGELFF
>TRBJ1-3|TRBV19|-|-
TGTGCCAGTAGTCAAAACACCATATATTTT
CASSQNTIYF
>TRBJ2-7|TRBV29-1|once|-
TGCAGCGTTGATCTAGCTGGGCACGAGCAGTACTTC
CSVDLAGHEQYF